Below are 20 T cell receptor beta chains sequenced from a single sample in a study of technical replicates of blood from several donors. The method was immunoSEQ multiplex PCR; TCRdb's version includes in-frame clones alone and lacks a portion of them. Of under 70,000 clones in the sample, around 91% are singletons; the top ten hold 0.3% to 0.4%. Material: T cells isolated from PBMCs. Source of these receptors: a human donor in good health.

The chain combines TRBV6-1 with TRBJ1-1, with D uncertain. This CDR3 has 13 residues. Germline V gene data show CDR1 as MNHNS and CDR2 as SASEGT. V was cut by 2 bases and J by 1 base, with 5 bases left in between. CDR3 loop: CASSERGNTEAFF. The CDR3 region has the DNA TGTGCCAGCAGTGAACGGGGGAACACTGAAGCTTTCTTT.

This chain connects TRBV10-1 to TRBJ1-1; D is uncertain. CDR1 WNHNN and CDR2 SYGVQD come from the germline V gene (reference sequence). The CDR3 has 17 amino acids. V was shortened by 0 bases and J by 0 bases, with 14 bases between the two germline ends. The CDR3 region is CASSESLEGKLNTEAFF. The CDR3 coding sequence is TGCGCCAGCAGTGAGTCTCTAGAGGGAAAGCTGAACACTGAAGCTTTCTTT.

The J gene is TRBJ2-4, the V gene TRBV7-9; 8 positions agree with TRBD2. V trimming: 6 bases; J trimming: 5 bases; junction bases outside the gene matches: 6. This CDR3 contains 14 residues. The germline gives CDR1 SEHNR, CDR2 FQNEAQ (reference sequence). The CDR3 is CASSLLREENIQYF. CDR3 nucleotide sequence: TGTGCCAGCAGTCTTCTGCGGGAGGAAAACATTCAGTACTTC.

This chain connects TRBV11-2 to TRBJ1-1; 7 positions match TRBD1. Trimming removed 5 bases from V and 7 bases from J; junction bases left unmatched: 1. The CDR3 covers 11 residues. Per the germline V gene, CDR1 is SGHAT and CDR2 is FQNNGV. CDR3 sequence (DNA): TGTGCCAGCAGCCGGACAGGTGAAGCTTTCTTT. Its translation: CASSRTGEAFF.

The V gene is TRBV11-2, the J gene TRBJ1-1; D remains unclear. From germline, CDR1 is SGHAT and CDR2 FQNNGV. Trimming pared 0 bases from V and 0 bases from J, leaving 8 bases between. The CDR3 is 15 amino acids. The CDR3 region has the DNA TGTGCCAGCAGCTTAGATCCCGGGGTGAACACTGAAGCTTTCTTT. Amino acids: CASSLDPGVNTEAFF.

V is TRBV29-1 and J is TRBJ1-1; D is possibly TRBD1 (5 bases). Deletions cut 8 bases from V and 2 bases from J, with 18 bases between. There are 14 residues in the CDR3. CDR1 is SQVTM and CDR2 is ANQGSEA in the germline V gene. The CDR3 sequence is CSYLRSQGNTEAFF. CDR3 coding DNA: TGCAGCTACCTTAGGTCTCAGGGAAACACTGAAGCTTTCTTT.

J is TRBJ2-1 and V is TRBV5-1, with 8 bases aligning to TRBD1. V trimming: 8 bases; J trimming: 2 bases; junction bases outside the gene matches: 3. CDR1 is SGHRS and CDR2 is YFSETQ in the germline V gene. The CDR3 is 13 amino acids. The chain's CDR3 is CASGTGTYNEQFF. The CDR3 coding sequence is TGCGCCAGTGGGACAGGAACCTACAATGAGCAGTTCTTC.

J is TRBJ2-7 and V is TRBV5-1; 7 bases are shared with TRBD2. The CDR3 has 15 residues. With V trimmed by 0 bases and J by 3 bases, 6 bases remained unmatched. CDR1 is SGHRS and CDR2 is YFSETQ in the germline V gene. The CDR3 reads CASSLEGGGFYEQYF. CDR3 DNA sequence: TGCGCCAGCAGCTTGGAGGGCGGGGGATTCTACGAGCAGTACTTC.

The CDR3 region has the DNA TGTGCCAGCAGCGATGGGACAGGGTTTGGTAGCGAAAAACTGTTTTTT. It specifies CASSDGTGFGSEKLFF. This chain links TRBV9 with TRBJ1-4; TRBD1 agrees at 9 bases. There are 16 residues in the CDR3. CDR1 is SGDLS and CDR2 is YYNGEE in the germline V gene. Unmatched junction bases numbered 11, after V lost 3 bases and J lost 8 bases.

V and J are TRBV18 and TRBJ1-5; tentative D call: TRBD1 (6 bases). Germline CDR1 and CDR2: KGHSH and LQKENI. The CDR3 has 14 amino acids. Trimming cost V 2 bases and J 7 bases, with 12 bases left between them. This chain's CDR3 is CASSPMDSSQPQHF. Here the CDR3 DNA reads TGTGCCAGCTCACCAATGGACAGCTCCCAGCCCCAGCATTTT.

The genes are TRBV5-5 and TRBJ2-5; D not resolved. The V gene's germline CDR1 is SGHKS and CDR2 YYEKEE (reference sequence). Trimming left V 0 bases short and J 5 bases short, with 8 bases between. The CDR3 loop spans 13 amino acids. Here the CDR3 DNA reads TGTGCCAGCAGCTTGGATCCGCGGGAGACCCAGTACTTC. Its protein product is CASSLDPRETQYF.

The CDR3 reads CASSLNRGEKLFF. The CDR3 DNA reads TGTGCCAGCAGCTTAAACAGAGGGGAAAAACTGTTTTTT. This sequence joins TRBV7-3 and TRBJ1-4, with no clear D. This CDR3 is built from 13 residues. Between the trimmed V and J ends, which lost 1 base and 8 bases, there was a span of 8 bases. Germline V gene data show CDR1 as SGHTA and CDR2 as FQGTGA.

The chain uses TRBV5-6 and TRBJ2-3; D gene uncertain. V lost 2 bases and J lost 3, with 7 bases in between. The CDR3 loop spans 13 amino acids. Germline lookup yields CDR1 SGHDT and CDR2 YYEEEE. CDR3 sequence: CASSLQLTDTQYF. Written as DNA, the CDR3 is TGTGCCAGCAGCTTACAGTTAACAGATACGCAGTATTTT.

The V call is TRBV21-1, the J call TRBJ2-5; the table's D call TRBD1 went unverified against the DNA. TRBV21-1 is marked as a pseudogene. CDR3 length: 12 amino acids. The CDR3: CASSKGDRDQYF. In DNA form, the CDR3 reads TGTGCCAGCAGCAAAGGGGACAGGGATCAGTACTTC.

The chain joins TRBV10-3 to TRBJ2-4, with 8 nucleotides matching TRBD2. The V segment lost 3 bases and the J segment 0 bases; nucleotides outside the gene matches: 4. Germline CDR1 reads ENHRY; CDR2 reads SYGVKD. The length of the CDR3 is 16 residues. In DNA, the CDR3 is TGTGCCATCAGTGACGCTAGCGGGTTAGCCAAAAACATTCAGTACTTC. Residues: CAISDASGLAKNIQYF.

This chain joins TRBV28 and TRBJ1-5; D might be TRBD1 (6 bases). The CDR3 has 14 residues. The germline V and J ends were trimmed by 4 bases and 6 bases, with 13 bases remaining between them. In germline, CDR1 is MDHEN, CDR2 SYDVKM. CDR3 bases: TGTGCCAGCAGTTACACCCCAGGGGTTCAGCCCCAGCATTTT. Amino acids: CASSYTPGVQPQHF.

V usage is TRBV4-2 and J usage is TRBJ1-2; no reliable D call. The CDR3 extends over 13 amino acids. V lost 0 bases and J 4 bases, leaving 6 bases between the germline ends. Looked up from germline, CDR1 is LGHNA and CDR2 is YNFKEQ. The CDR3 spells CASSQDLSYGYTF. CDR3 nucleotides: TGTGCCAGCAGCCAAGATCTAAGCTATGGCTACACCTTC.

The rearrangement uses TRBV30 and TRBJ2-7; TRBD1 might be the D (5 bases). Germline V CDR1 and CDR2: GTSNPN, SVGIG (reference sequence). V shed 7 bases and J shed 2 bases, with 12 bases lying between them. The CDR3 extends over 12 amino acids. CDR3 DNA sequence: TGTGCCTTGACAACAGGTCCCTACGAGCAGTACTTC. Protein product: CALTTGPYEQYF.

This clone has a single count. The chain combines TRBV10-3 with TRBJ1-1; a possible D gene is TRBD1 (6 bases). Germline-derived CDR1 and CDR2 are ENHRY and SYGVKD. Trimming took off 4 bases at V and 1 base at J, with 10 bases between the two ends. The CDR3 runs 14 residues. The CDR3 protein is CAISGETGNTEAFF. The DNA for the CDR3 is TGTGCCATCAGTGGGGAGACAGGGAACACTGAAGCTTTCTTT.

The chain employs TRBV11-2 and TRBJ2-5, with 10 bases lining up with TRBD2. After removal of 4 bases from V and 4 bases from J, the junction contained 9 bases not matched to a gene. The CDR3 spans 16 residues. CDR1 is SGHAT, CDR2 FQNNGV, per germline. CDR3 nucleotide sequence: TGTGCCAGCAGCTATCTAGCGGGAGAGGGTCGAGAGACCCAGTACTTC. This gives the protein CASSYLAGEGRETQYF. The complete variable domain, with remaining parts taken from reference TRBV11-2 and TRBJ2-5, reads EAGVAQSPRYKIIEKRQSVAFWCNPISGHATLYWYQQILGQGPKLLIQFQNNGVVDDSQLPKDRFSAERLKGVDSTLKIQPAKLEDSAVYLCASSYLAGEGRETQYFGPGTRLLVL.